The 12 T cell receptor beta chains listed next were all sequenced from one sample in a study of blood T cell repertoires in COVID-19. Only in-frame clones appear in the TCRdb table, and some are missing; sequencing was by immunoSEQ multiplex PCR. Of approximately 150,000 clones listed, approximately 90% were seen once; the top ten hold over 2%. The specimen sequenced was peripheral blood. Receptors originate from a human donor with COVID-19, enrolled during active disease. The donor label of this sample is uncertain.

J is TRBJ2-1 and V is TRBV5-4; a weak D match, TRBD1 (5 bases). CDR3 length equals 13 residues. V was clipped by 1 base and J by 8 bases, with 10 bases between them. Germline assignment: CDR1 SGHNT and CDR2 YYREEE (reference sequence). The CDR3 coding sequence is TGTGCCAGCAGCTTGCGGCAGGGCTATGAGCAGTTCTTC. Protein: CASSLRQGYEQFF.

The CDR3 DNA is TGTGCCAGCAGCCACGACAGGAGCAATCAGCCCCAGCATTTT. As protein: CASSHDRSNQPQHF. The chain joins TRBV3-1 (or the pseudogene TRBV3-2) to TRBJ1-5; possible D gene TRBD1, 6 bases. Germline values: CDR1 LGHDT, CDR2 YNNKEL (reference sequence). Trimming cost V 3 bases and J 1 base, with 7 bases left between them. The CDR3 sequence is 14 residues long.

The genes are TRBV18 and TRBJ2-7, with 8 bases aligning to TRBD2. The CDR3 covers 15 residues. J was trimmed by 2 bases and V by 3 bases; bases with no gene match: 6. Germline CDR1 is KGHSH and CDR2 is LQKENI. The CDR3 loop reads CASSPDGRGAYEQYF. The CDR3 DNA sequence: TGTGCCAGCTCACCCGACGGGAGGGGCGCCTACGAGCAGTACTTC.

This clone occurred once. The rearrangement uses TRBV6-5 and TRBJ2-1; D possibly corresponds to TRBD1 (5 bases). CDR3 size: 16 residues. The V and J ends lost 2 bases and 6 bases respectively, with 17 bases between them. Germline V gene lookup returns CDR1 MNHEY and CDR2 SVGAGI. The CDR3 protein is CASSYVSARDSNEQFF. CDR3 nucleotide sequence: TGTGCCAGCAGTTACGTATCGGCCAGGGATTCCAATGAGCAGTTCTTC.

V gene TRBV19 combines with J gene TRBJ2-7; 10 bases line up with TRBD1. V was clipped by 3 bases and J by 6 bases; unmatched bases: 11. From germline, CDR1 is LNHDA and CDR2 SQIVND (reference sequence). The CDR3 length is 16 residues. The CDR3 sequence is CASSIVWGQGSSEQYF. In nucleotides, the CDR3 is TGTGCCAGTAGTATCGTATGGGGACAGGGGTCAAGCGAGCAGTACTTC.

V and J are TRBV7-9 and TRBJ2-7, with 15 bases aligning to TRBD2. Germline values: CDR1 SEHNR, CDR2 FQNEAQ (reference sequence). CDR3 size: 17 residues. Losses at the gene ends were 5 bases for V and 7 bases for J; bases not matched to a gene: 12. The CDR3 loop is CASSPRTSGRAFAEQYF. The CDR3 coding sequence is TGTGCCAGCAGCCCCCGGACTAGCGGGAGGGCCTTTGCGGAGCAGTACTTC.

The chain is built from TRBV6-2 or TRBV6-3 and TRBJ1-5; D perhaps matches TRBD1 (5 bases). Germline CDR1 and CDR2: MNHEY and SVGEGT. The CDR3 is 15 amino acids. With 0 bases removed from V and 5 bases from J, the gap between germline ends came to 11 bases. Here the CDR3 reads CASSYSQGPDQPQHF. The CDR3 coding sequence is TGTGCCAGCAGTTACTCTCAGGGCCCCGATCAGCCCCAGCATTTT.

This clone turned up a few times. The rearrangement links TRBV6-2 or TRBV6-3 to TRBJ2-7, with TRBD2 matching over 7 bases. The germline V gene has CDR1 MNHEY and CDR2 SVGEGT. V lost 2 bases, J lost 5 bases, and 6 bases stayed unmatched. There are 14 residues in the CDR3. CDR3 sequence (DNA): TGTGCCAGCAGTTACGGACTAGAGGGGAACGAGCAGTACTTC. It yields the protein CASSYGLEGNEQYF.

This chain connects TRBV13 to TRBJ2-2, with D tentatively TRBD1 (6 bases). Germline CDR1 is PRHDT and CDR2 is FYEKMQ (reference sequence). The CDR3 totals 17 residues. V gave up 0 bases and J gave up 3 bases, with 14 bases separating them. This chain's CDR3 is CASSLGRVRGDTGELFF. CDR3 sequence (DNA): TGTGCCAGCAGCTTAGGCCGTGTCAGGGGAGACACCGGGGAGCTGTTTTTT.

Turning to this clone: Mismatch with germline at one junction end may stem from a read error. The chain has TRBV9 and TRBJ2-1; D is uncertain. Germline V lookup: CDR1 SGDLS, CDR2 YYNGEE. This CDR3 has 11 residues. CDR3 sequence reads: CASSAYTEQFF. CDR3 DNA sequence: TGTGCCAGCAGCGCTTACACTGAGCAGTTCTTC. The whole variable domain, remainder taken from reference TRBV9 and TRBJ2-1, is DSGVTQTPKHLITATGQRVTLRCSPRSGDLSVYWYQQSLDQGLQFLIQYYNGEERAKGNILERFSAQQFPDLHSELNLSSLELGDSALYFCASSAYTEQFFGPGTRLTVL.

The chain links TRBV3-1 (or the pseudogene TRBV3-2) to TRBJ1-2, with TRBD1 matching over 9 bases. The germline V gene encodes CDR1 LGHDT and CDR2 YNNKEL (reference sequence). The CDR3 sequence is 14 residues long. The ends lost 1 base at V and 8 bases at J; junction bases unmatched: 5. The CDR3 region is CASSQGGTGKGYTF. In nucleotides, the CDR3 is TGTGCCAGCAGCCAAGGGGGGACAGGGAAGGGCTACACCTTC.

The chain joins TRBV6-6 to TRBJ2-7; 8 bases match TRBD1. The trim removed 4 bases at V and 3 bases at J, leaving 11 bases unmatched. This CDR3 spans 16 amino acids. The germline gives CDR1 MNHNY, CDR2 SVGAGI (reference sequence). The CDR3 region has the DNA TGTGCCAGCAGTTTGATCCCCAGGGGGCGAAACTACGAGCAGTACTTC. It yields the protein CASSLIPRGRNYEQYF.